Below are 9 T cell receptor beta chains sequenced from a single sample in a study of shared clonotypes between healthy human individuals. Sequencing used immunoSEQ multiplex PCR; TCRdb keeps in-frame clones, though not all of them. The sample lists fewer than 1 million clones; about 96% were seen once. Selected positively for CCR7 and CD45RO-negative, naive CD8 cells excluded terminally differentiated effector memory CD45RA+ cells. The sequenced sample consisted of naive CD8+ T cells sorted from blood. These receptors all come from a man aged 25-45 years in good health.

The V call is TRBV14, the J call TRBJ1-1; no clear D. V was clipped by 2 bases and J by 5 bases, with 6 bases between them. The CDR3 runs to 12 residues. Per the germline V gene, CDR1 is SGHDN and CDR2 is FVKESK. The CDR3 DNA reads TGTGCCAGCAGCCAATCGGTTACTGAAGCTTTCTTT. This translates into CASSQSVTEAFF.

CDR3 sequence reads: CATRGSSYNEQFF. The DNA of the CDR3 is TGTGCCACAAGGGGATCTTCCTACAATGAGCAGTTCTTC. The rearrangement links TRBV28 to TRBJ2-1, with a possible D match to TRBD1 (5 bases). The V end lost 10 bases, the J end lost 1 base, and 11 bases lay between the germline ends. CDR3 size: 13 residues. Germline CDR1 MDHEN, CDR2 SYDVKM.

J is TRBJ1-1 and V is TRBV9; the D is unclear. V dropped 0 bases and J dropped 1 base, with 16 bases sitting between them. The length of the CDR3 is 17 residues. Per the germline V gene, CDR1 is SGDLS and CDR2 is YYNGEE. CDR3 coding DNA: TGTGCCAGCAGCGTAGGTAGTGAAGGACTCACGAACACTGAAGCTTTCTTT. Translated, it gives CASSVGSEGLTNTEAFF.

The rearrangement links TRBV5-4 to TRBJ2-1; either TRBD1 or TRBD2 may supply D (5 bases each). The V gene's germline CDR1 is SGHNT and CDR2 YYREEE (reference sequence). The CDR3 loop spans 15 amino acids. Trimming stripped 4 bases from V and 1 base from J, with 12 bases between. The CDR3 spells CASSPPGPSYNEQFF. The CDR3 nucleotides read TGTGCCAGCAGCCCCCCGGGACCTTCCTACAATGAGCAGTTCTTC.

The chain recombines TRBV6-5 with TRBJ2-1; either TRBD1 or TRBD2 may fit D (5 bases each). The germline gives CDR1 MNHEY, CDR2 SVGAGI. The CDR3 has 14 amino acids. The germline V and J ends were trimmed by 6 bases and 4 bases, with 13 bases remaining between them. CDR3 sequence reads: CASSQQEVYNEQFF. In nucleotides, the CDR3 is TGTGCCAGCAGCCAACAGGAGGTATACAATGAGCAGTTCTTC.

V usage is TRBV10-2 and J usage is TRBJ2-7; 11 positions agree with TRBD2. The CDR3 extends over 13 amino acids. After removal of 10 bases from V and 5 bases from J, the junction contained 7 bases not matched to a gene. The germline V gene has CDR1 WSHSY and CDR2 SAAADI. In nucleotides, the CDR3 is TGCGCCACAGGGACTAGCGGAAGAAACGAGCAGTACTTC. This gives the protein CATGTSGRNEQYF.

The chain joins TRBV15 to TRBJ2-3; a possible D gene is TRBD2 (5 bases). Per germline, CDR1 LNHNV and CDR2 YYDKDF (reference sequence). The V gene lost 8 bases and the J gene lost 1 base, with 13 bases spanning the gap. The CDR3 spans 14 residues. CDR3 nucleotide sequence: TGTGCCACCGCAGAGGGAGATGGCACAGATACGCAGTATTTT. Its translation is CATAEGDGTDTQYF.

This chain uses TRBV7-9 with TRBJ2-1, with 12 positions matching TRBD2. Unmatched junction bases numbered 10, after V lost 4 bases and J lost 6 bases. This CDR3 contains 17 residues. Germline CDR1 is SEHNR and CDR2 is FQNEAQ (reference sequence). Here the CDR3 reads CASSSRLAGASGNEQFF. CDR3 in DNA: TGTGCCAGCAGCTCCCGACTAGCGGGAGCTTCGGGCAATGAGCAGTTCTTC.

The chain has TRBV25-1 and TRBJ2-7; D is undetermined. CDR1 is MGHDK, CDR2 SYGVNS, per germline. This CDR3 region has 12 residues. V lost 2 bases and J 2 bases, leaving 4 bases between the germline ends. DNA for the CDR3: TGTGCCAGCAGTGAAGTCCCCTACGAGCAGTACTTC. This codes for CASSEVPYEQYF.